Listed below are T cell receptor beta chains from one sample, sequenced in a study of liver allograft versus peripheral blood T cells. TCRdb re-analysed the reads in MiXCR, keeping a single row per CDR3 protein. The repertoire holds some 420 distinct CDR3 sequences, with under 30% as singletons. All receptors derive from a human patient who had a liver transplant. T cells may partly derive from the graft donor. Each CDR3 is given with its conserved first and last residue. The D gene is left open where the match is weak. Only part of the rows carry a size: once, few, many, or a class if the clone is expanded.

CDR3 | DNA | D | J | V | size
CASSLAFGINEQFF | TGTGCCAGCAGCTTAGCGTTCGGAATCAATGAGCAGTTCTTC | . | TRBJ2-1 | TRBV7-2 | hyperexpanded
CASGQGTDTQYF | TGTGCCAGTGGACAGGGCACAGATACGCAGTATTTT | TRBD1 | TRBJ2-3 | TRBV2 | .
CASSLGLGAAYTDTQYF | TGTGCCAGCAGTTTAGGACTAGGGGCAGCATACACAGATACGCAGTATTTT | TRBD2 | TRBJ2-3 | TRBV27 | many
CASSKGRDEKLFF | TGTGCCAGCTCAAAGGGCAGGGACGAAAAACTGTTTTTT | . | TRBJ1-4 | TRBV18 | large
CASSTRPGGTNEQYF | TGTGCCAGCAGTACGCGCCCTGGCGGAACAAACGAGCAGTACTTC | . | TRBJ2-7 | TRBV6-2/TRBV6-3 | hyperexpanded
CASSILAGGLTEAFF | TGTGCCAGTAGTATTCTGGCAGGGGGCCTCACTGAAGCTTTCTTT | TRBD1 | TRBJ1-1 | TRBV19 | large
CASSYSGQAFAEAFF | TGTGCCAGCAGTTACTCGGGACAGGCTTTCGCTGAAGCTTTCTTT | TRBD1 | TRBJ1-1 | TRBV6-6 | large
CSAWTGLVSGANVLTF | TGCAGTGCTTGGACAGGGCTCGTCTCTGGGGCCAACGTCCTGACTTTC | TRBD1 | TRBJ2-6 | TRBV20-1 | medium-sized
CASSQSPGQGGSSPLHF | TGTGCCAGCAGCCAAAGCCCGGGACAGGGAGGAAGTTCACCCCTCCACTTT | TRBD1 | TRBJ1-6 | TRBV3-1 | few
CASSYSSDSYEQYF | TGTGCCAGCAGTTACTCGTCCGACAGCTACGAGCAGTACTTC | . | TRBJ2-7 | TRBV6-5 | large
CASSFGQDLEETQYF | TGTGCCAGCAGCTTTGGACAGGACTTAGAAGAGACCCAGTACTTC | TRBD1 | TRBJ2-5 | TRBV28 | large
CASSLLGEGRNTEAFF | TGTGCCAGCAGCTTATTGGGTGAGGGGCGTAACACTGAAGCTTTCTTT | . | TRBJ1-1 | TRBV11-1 | .
CAIGQGPGQPQHF | TGTGCCATCGGACAGGGGCCCGGTCAGCCCCAGCATTTT | TRBD1 | TRBJ1-5 | TRBV10-3 | large
CASSSGGISYGYTF | TGTGCCAGCAGCTCGGGGGGCATCAGCTATGGCTACACCTTC | . | TRBJ1-2 | TRBV7-2 | .
CASRKTGLNTEAFF | TGTGCCAGCAGAAAGACGGGATTGAACACTGAAGCTTTCTTT | . | TRBJ1-1 | TRBV19 | .
CSVESLGRVRRDTEAFF | TGCAGCGTTGAATCCCTCGGGCGGGTACGGAGGGACACTGAAGCTTTCTTT | . | TRBJ1-1 | TRBV29-1 | .
CASSEAGDRGRGYTF | TGTGCCAGCAGTGAAGCGGGGGACAGGGGAAGGGGCTACACCTTC | TRBD1 | TRBJ1-2 | TRBV6-1 | hyperexpanded
CASSRTGESYEQYF | TGTGCCAGCAGCCGGACAGGGGAGTCCTACGAGCAGTACTTC | TRBD1 | TRBJ2-7 | TRBV7-9 | large